The 2 T cell receptor beta chains presented below share a single source sample, sequenced in a study of beta chain features in type 1 diabetes. Isolated RNA was reverse transcribed in full, so expressed TCRB transcripts were sequenced. Measured with immunoSEQ multiplex PCR; TCRdb has only the in-frame clones, and not every one. The table lists a few hundred thousand clones, 14% of them singletons, with 6.7% in the top ten. The sequencing sample was made of central memory CD4+ T cells from blood. The receptors were sampled from a young man in good health.

The CDR3 DNA follows: TGTGCCAGCAGCTTAGCCGCGACTAGCTCCTACAATGAGCAGTTCTTC. It specifies CASSLAATSSYNEQFF. The rearrangement joins TRBV7-6 to TRBJ2-1; D may be TRBD2 (6 bases). V lost 0 bases, J lost 0 bases, and 9 bases lay in between. Germline V gene sequence: CDR1 SGHVS, CDR2 FNYEAQ. The CDR3 spans 16 residues.

The sample holds many counts of this clone. This chain connects TRBV2 to TRBJ1-6, with D tentatively TRBD1 (5 bases). The CDR3 has 15 residues. Trimming removed 5 bases at V and 7 bases at J, with 15 bases between. CDR1 and CDR2 from the germline V gene are SNHLY and FYNNEI. The CDR3 reads CASSRSGQANSPLHF. DNA of the CDR3: TGTGCCAGCAGTCGCTCGGGGCAGGCGAATTCACCCCTCCACTTT.